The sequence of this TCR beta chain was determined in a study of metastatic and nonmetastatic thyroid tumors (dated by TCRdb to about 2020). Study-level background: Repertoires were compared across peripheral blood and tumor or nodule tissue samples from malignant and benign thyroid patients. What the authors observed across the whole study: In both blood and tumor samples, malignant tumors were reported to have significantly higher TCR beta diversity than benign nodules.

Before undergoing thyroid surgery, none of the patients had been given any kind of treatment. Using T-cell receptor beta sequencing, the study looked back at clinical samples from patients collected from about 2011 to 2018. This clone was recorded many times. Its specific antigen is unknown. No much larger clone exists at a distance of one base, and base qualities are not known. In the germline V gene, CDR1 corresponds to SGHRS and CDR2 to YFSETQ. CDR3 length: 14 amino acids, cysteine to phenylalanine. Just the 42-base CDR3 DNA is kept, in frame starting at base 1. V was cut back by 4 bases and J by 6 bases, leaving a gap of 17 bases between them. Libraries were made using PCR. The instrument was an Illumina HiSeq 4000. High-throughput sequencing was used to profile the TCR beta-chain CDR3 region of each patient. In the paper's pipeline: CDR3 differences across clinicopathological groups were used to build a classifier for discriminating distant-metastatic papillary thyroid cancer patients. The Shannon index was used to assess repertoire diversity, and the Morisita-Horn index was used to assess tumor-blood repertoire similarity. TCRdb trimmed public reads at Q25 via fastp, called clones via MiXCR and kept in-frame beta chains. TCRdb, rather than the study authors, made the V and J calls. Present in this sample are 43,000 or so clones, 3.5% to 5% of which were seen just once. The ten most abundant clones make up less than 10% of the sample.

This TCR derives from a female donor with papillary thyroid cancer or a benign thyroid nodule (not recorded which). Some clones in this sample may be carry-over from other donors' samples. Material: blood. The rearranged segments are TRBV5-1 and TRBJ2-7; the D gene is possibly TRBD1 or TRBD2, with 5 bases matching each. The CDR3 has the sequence CASSLQDSGFEQYF. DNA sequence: TGCGCCAGCAGCCTACAGGACTCCGGATTCGAGCAGTACTTC.